This TCR beta chain was documented in a study of OX40 agonist ivuxolimab in advanced cancers. For the study at large: Patients' therapy was ivuxolimab, an antibody that acts as an agonist of OX40 (CD134). The group had a mean age of about 64 years, ranged from about 20 to 85, and was 80% to 90% male. Prior anti-PD-1, anti-PD-L1 or anti-CTLA-4 therapy was allowed; 40% had some.

The repertoire was sequenced with immunoSEQ multiplex PCR; TCRdb's copy has only in-frame clones and lacks some. The table lists around 66,000 clones, 80% to 85% of them singletons. V shed 3 bases and J shed 9 bases, with 9 bases lying between them. Germline values: CDR1 MNHEY, CDR2 SMNVEV (reference sequence). CDR3 length: 13 residues. The chain couples TRBV27 to TRBJ1-6; D remains unclear. The sample here was CD4+ or CD8+ T cells sorted from blood, taken in a trial of the OX40 agonist ivuxolimab. This TCR was recovered from an adult with an advanced solid tumor such as melanoma, head and neck, liver or kidney cancer. The CDR3 sequence is CASSLYGSSPLHF. In nucleotides, the CDR3 is TGTGCCAGCAGTTTGTACGGATCTTCACCCCTCCACTTT.